This T cell receptor beta chain was observed in a study of shared clonotypes between healthy human individuals (dated by TCRdb to the early 2020s). Context from the whole study: A couple of women and a few men aged 18 to 49 years were included in the cohort. Leukapheresis yielded between about 0.94 and 10 billion PBMCs per donor. For each donor, CD4 naive and CD4 memory were each given three plates, CD8 naive was given two plates, and CD8 memory was given one plate. Blood TCR repertoires of five healthy adults were deeply sequenced to estimate repertoire size and the extent of clonotype sharing between individuals. To increase sequencing depth and limit assay-specific biases, TCR repertoire library preparation and sequencing were carried out by different laboratories using diverse techniques.

V and J are truncated by 4 bases and 4 bases respectively, leaving an intervening sequence of 18 bases. Reading the germline V gene gives CDR1 SGHRS and CDR2 YFSETQ. Including the terminal cysteine and phenylalanine, the CDR3 comprises 17 residues. Here the CDR3 DNA is all that survives: 51 bases in frame from base 1. Concerning this clone itself: Its target antigen remains unknown. Base quality data are lacking; no much larger clone is found one base away.

Using the deep immunoSEQ assay, multiplex PCR amplified TCR CDR3 regions from genomic DNA. Extracted genomic DNA from each cell subset was distributed evenly across all wells of several immunoSEQ 96-well plates, and each plate was treated as a replicate. For sorted subsets, approximately 210 ng genomic DNA, equal to 25,000 to 35,000 T cell genomes, was loaded into each replicate PCR. Purified libraries were quantified with a Qubit 3.0 fluorometer, sized on a Bioanalyzer 2100, and re-quantified with the KAPA Library Quantification kit. A separate single-read 150-cycle Illumina NextSeq 550 flow cell was used to sequence each immunoSEQ 96-well plate. From the authors' description of their analysis: Because only junctional sequences without quality scores were contained in the immunoSEQ output, filtering matching that applied to full-length reads could not be performed. Sequences were annotated with PyIR, a Python wrapper for IgBLAST v1.9, using IMGT germline references to assign V/J genes and CDR3. Reads with weak V/J assignments (E-value above 1e-6), missing CDR3, stop codons, out-of-frame junctions, or ambiguous translated residues were removed. V3J clonotypes were defined as sequences sharing an identical inferred V gene, J gene, and CDR3 amino acid sequence. To compute the percentage overlap between repertoires, the number of shared unique clonotypes was divided by the size of the smaller repertoire. Richness of each repertoire was evaluated using RTK rarefaction, the Chao1 estimator, and Recon v2.1 estimates of unobserved clonotypes. For all TCRbeta clonotypes obtained by the gDNA method from a handful of donors, generation probabilities were computed with OLGA. TCRdb holds this immuneACCESS table with in-frame rearrangements only. Some clones are missing; in checked studies, unresolved V genes explain under half, and the rest has no known cause. The V and J calls and the clone size are those of that table, but D and trimming were determined from the DNA. The sample data list 2 million to 2.5 million clones, and nearly 97% of these were observed just once. The top ten clones comprise 0.1% to 0.15% of the sample.

The donors were healthy, HIV-negative adults with no recently reported acute infections or vaccinations. Every donor was a Caucasian adult living in Nashville, Tennessee, USA. CD4+ T cells were enriched by magnetic negative selection, after which naive cells were positively selected on CD45RA and the negative fraction was taken as the memory subset. Blood was obtained by leukapheresis, after which PBMCs were separated by Ficoll-Histopaque density gradient centrifugation and cryopreserved in liquid nitrogen vapor phase. Purity and quantity of every magnetically sorted T cell population were checked by analytical flow cytometry. Genomic DNA was isolated from each sorted fraction and quantified by UV absorbance on a Nanodrop 2000c. Beyond this particular receptor, the publication reports: Rarefaction of sorted-subset datasets indicated incomplete sequencing despite the large sequencing depth. Naive subsets generally had larger estimated clonotype richness than memory subsets. Pairwise subsampling led to the expectation that sequencing depth would affect the degree of clonotype sharing among donors. Higher generation probabilities were observed for clonotypes shared by all four sorted-subset donors than for non-shared clonotypes. Only blood was sampled, and tissue TCR repertoires likely differ from those in blood. The small number of donors limited the genetic and exposure-history diversity represented. When several donors were compared, the shared fraction of clonotypes was around 4.6% for naive CD4, 3.5% to 4% for naive CD8, roughly 2.5% for memory CD4, and 0.3% to 0.5% for memory CD8.

The TCR was taken from a man in his late teens or twenties in good health. This chain is built from TRBV5-1 and TRBJ2-6, with the D call perhaps TRBD1 or TRBD2, each one matching 6 bases. Input material: naive CD4+ T cells sorted from blood. Explained via the paper, the cell subset or site label denotes: CD45RA+ positively selected. The DNA sequence is given as TGCGCCAGCAGCCCCTTTGTTTCGGGGGCCGGGGCCAACGTCCTGACTTTC. Protein translation: CASSPFVSGAGANVLTF.